This TCR beta chain appears in the sequencing data of a study of Ad26.COV2.S vaccination and SARS-CoV-2 variants. Study in general: Each vaccinee took Ad26.COV2.S intramuscularly, once or twice 56 days apart.

Sequencing used immunoSEQ multiplex PCR; TCRdb keeps in-frame clones, though not all of them. The sample has roughly 390,000 clones, 75% to 90% seen once. Points on this clone: The antigen remains unidentified.

Germline V gene data show CDR1 as MNHEY and CDR2 as SMNVEV (reference sequence). The junction had 7 bases not matched to a gene; V was cut back by 6 bases and J by 3 bases. The CDR3 loop spans 15 amino acids. Study results and limitations: It was vaccine recipients, not placebo recipients, who had the higher spike-specific TCR breadth.

Treatment noted: roughly 19 received Ad26.COV2.S at low or high dose, single or two shots; about 5 received placebo; per-sample allocation not given. Sampling was performed 63 days after the first vaccine or placebo injection. The administered vaccine (an Ad26 vector) expressed Wuhan-strain SARS-CoV-2 spike. Sequenced material: peripheral blood, taken in a trial of Ad26.COV2.S vaccine versus placebo. The sequence was collected from a person aged 18-65 years who received the Ad26.COV2.S COVID-19 vaccine or a placebo. The chain uses TRBV27 and TRBJ1-5; 8 nucleotides line up with TRBD1. DNA of the CDR3: TGTGCCAGCAGCAAAGGGGACAGGAACAATCAGCCCCAGCATTTT. Its translation: CASSKGDRNNQPQHF.